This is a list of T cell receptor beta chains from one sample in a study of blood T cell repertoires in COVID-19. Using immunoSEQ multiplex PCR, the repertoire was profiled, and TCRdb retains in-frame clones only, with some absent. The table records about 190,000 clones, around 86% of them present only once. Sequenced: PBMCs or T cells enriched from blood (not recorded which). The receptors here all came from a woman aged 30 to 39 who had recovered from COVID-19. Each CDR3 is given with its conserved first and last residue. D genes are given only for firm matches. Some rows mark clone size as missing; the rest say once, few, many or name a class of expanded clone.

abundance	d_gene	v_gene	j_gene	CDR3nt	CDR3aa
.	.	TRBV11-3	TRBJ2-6	TGTGCCAGCAGCTCAGAGTCAGGGGCCAACGTCCTGACTTTC	CASSSESGANVLTF
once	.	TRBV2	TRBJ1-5	TGTGCCAGCAGTCCATTCAGGGAAGCTAAGTCCCAGCATTTT	CASSPFREAKSQHF
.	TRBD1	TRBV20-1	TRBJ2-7	TGCAGTGCTAGTGGGGACAGAAGCTACGAGCAGTACTTC	CSASGDRSYEQYF
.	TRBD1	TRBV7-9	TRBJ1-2	TGTGCCAGCAGCCCAAGACCGGGACAGGGGGCGCAGGGTGGCTACACCTTC	CASSPRPGQGAQGGYTF
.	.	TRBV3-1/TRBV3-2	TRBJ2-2	TGTGCCAGCAGGAAAATGAGCGGGGAGCTGTTTTTT	CASRKMSGELFF
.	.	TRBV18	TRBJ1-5	TGTGCCAGCTCCTACGGCAGGGATCAGCCCCAGCATTTT	CASSYGRDQPQHF
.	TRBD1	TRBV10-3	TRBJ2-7	TGTGCCATCAGTGAGTCAAATCGGACAGGCCTTTACTCCTACGAGCAGTACTTC	CAISESNRTGLYSYEQYF
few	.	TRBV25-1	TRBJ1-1	TGTGCCAGCAGCGCCTGGGGGAACCAAGCGGGAAACACTGAAGCTTTCTTT	CASSAWGNQAGNTEAFF
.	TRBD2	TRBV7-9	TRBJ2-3	TGTGCCAGCAGCTTAGCTCATGGTAGCGGGAGTTCAGATACGCAGTATTTT	CASSLAHGSGSSDTQYF
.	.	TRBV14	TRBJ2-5	TGTGCCAGCAGCCAAATAGACCAAGAGACCCAGTACTTC	CASSQIDQETQYF
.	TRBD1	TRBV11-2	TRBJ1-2	TGTGCCAGCAGCTTAACAGGGGGCGAAACCAACTATGGCTACACCTTC	CASSLTGGETNYGYTF
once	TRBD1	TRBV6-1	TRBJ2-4	TGTGCCAGCAGTGAAGACCCTCGGGACAGGGGGTACTTGGGCAAAAACATTCAGTACTTC	CASSEDPRDRGYLGKNIQYF
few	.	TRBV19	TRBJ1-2	TGTGCCAGTACCACGATCTCGGAGGCCTATGGCTACACCTTC	CASTTISEAYGYTF
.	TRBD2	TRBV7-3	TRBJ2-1	TGTGCCAGCAGCCCTGCGAGGGAGGGCCTTGAGCAGTTCTTC	CASSPAREGLEQFF
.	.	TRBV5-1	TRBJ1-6	TGCGCCAGCAGCTCGGCACAGGGAAGTAATTCACCCCTCCACTTT	CASSSAQGSNSPLHF
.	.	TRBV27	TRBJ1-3	TGTGCCAGCAGTTTATCCAAACAGGGCGCTAGGATATATTTT	CASSLSKQGARIYF
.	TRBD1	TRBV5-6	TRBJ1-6	TGTGCCAGCAGCTTGAGACAGGGAACTAATTCACCCCTCCACTTT	CASSLRQGTNSPLHF
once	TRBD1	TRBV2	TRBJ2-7	TGTGCCAGCAGCGAGGACAGGGGGCGAAGGTACGAGCAGTACTTC	CASSEDRGRRYEQYF
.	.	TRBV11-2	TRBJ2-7	TGTGCCAGCAGCTTACTAGAGCCCCCGCCGCAGTACTTC	CASSLLEPPPQYF
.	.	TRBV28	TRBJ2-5	TGTGCCAGCAGTTCACAGACAGCGGGTCTTACACCCGGGACCCAGTACTTC	CASSSQTAGLTPGTQYF
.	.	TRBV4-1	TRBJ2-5	TGCGCCAGCAGCCAATACCAGGGGTACCAAGAGACCCAGTACTTC	CASSQYQGYQETQYF
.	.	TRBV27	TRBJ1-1	TGTGCCAGCAGTTTCATAGGAGGGCCCGTGAACACTGAAGCTTTCTTT	CASSFIGGPVNTEAFF
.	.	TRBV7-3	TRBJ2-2	TGTGCCAGCAGCTTAGGTAGCGGGAACACCGGGGAGCTGTTTTTT	CASSLGSGNTGELFF
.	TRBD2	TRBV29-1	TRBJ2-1	TGCAGCGTTGAAAGCGGGAGGGGCAATGAGCAGTTCTTC	CSVESGRGNEQFF
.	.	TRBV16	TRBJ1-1	TGTGCCAGCAGCCACTTCGGGTCACAGGACACTGAAGCTTTCTTT	CASSHFGSQDTEAFF
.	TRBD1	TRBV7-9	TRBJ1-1	TGTGCCAGCAGCCAAGGGACAGTAAACACTGAAGCTTTCTTT	CASSQGTVNTEAFF
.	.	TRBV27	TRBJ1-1	TGTGCCAGCAGTTTATCGTTCTTCTACGGCAAAACGTCACCGCGGACTGAAGCTTTCTTT	CASSLSFFYGKTSPRTEAFF
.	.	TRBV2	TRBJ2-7	TGTGCCAGCAGTGAATCAGTGGGGAGTCCCTACGAGCAGTACTTC	CASSESVGSPYEQYF
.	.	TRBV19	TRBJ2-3	TGTGCCAGTGTGGAGAGCGGAAGCCTTTCGCCAGATACGCAGTATTTT	CASVESGSLSPDTQYF
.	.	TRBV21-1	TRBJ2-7	TGTGCCAGCCCCCTGTCCGAGACTAGCGGGATCCAGCAGTACTTC	CASPLSETSGIQQYF
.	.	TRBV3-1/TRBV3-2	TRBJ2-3	TGTGCCAGCAGCCAAGAGTCCAGAGATACGCAGTATTTT	CASSQESRDTQYF
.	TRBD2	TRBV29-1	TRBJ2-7	TGCAGCGTTGGTAAGGTAGCGGGAGATCAGTACTTC	CSVGKVAGDQYF
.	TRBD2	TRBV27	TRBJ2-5	TGTGCCAGCAGTTTCCAAACTCGGGGGGGCCAAGAGACCCAGTACTTC	CASSFQTRGGQETQYF
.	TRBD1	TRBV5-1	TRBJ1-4	TGCGCCAGCAGCAAGAGACAGGGGGCGAATGAAAAACTGTTTTTT	CASSKRQGANEKLFF
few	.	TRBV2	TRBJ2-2	TGTGCCAGCAGTCCTGTTAGCGGCGGGGAGCTGTTTTTT	CASSPVSGGELFF
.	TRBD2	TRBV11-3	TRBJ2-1	TGTGCCAGCAGCGGGACTAGCGGAGCCAATGAGCAGTTCTTC	CASSGTSGANEQFF
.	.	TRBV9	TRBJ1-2	TGTGCCAGCAGTACGGGGTCGCAATATGGCTACACCTTC	CASSTGSQYGYTF
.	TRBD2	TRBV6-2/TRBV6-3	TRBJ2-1	TGTGCCAGCAGTAGGGGAGTGCGGGAGGTTCTTAATGAGCAGTTCTTC	CASSRGVREVLNEQFF
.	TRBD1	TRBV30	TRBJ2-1	TGTGCCTGGAGTGTAGGGGGGACAGGTCCTAATGAGCAGTTCTTC	CAWSVGGTGPNEQFF
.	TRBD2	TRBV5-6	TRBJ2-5	TGTGCCAGCAGCCCACGAGCGGGAGGTTTTGGAGAGACCCAGTACTTC	CASSPRAGGFGETQYF
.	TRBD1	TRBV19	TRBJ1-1	TGTGCCAGTAGCAAGACAGGGGGTAACACTGAAGCTTTCTTT	CASSKTGGNTEAFF
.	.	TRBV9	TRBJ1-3	TGTGCCAGCAGCGCAGACAGCAAGGGGGGAAACACCATATATTTT	CASSADSKGGNTIYF
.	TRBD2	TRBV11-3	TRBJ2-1	TGTGCCAGCAGCCGCGGGACTAGCGGGGCCTACAATGAGCAGTTCTTC	CASSRGTSGAYNEQFF
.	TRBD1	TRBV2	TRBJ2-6	TGTGCCAGCAGTCCTCAGACAGGGGGCTCTGGGGCCAACGTCCTGACTTTC	CASSPQTGGSGANVLTF
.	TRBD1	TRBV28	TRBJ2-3	TGTGCCAGCAGTTGGATCGACAGGGCCCAAGATACGCAGTATTTT	CASSWIDRAQDTQYF
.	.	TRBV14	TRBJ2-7	TGTGCCAGCAGCCCCCTTCGGGGGACCGAGCAGTACTTC	CASSPLRGTEQYF
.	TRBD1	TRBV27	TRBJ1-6	TGTGCCAGCAGTTTATCGGAAGGGGGCCCGTGGACACCCCTCCACTTT	CASSLSEGGPWTPLHF
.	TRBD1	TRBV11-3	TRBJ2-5	TGTGCCATAGAGACAGGGGTAGAAGAGACCCAGTACTTC	CAIETGVEETQYF
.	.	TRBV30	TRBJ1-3	TGTGCCTGGAGTTGGGGCGCTGGAAACACCATATATTTT	CAWSWGAGNTIYF
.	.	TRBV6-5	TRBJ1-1	TGTGCCAGCATCGCCGGGAGGACTGAAGCTTTCTTT	CASIAGRTEAFF
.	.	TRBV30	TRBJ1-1	TGTGCCTGGAGTGTACTAGGATCGGGCACTGAAGCTTTCTTT	CAWSVLGSGTEAFF
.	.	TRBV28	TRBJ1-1	TGTGCCAGCAGTTCAGATCCCTTCAACACTGAAGCTTTCTTT	CASSSDPFNTEAFF
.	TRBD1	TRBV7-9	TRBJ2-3	TGTGCCAGCAGCCCGCCGGAAGGTGGCAGGGGGCCTGATACGCAGTATTTT	CASSPPEGGRGPDTQYF
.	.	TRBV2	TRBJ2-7	TGTGCCAGCAGTGAAGCCGGGGGAAACGAGCAGTACTTC	CASSEAGGNEQYF
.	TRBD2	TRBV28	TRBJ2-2	TGTGCCAGCAGTTTAGGGGCGGGGGCCGGGGAGCTGTTTTTT	CASSLGAGAGELFF
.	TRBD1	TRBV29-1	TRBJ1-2	TGCAGCGTTGTACCGGGACAGGGGAACTATGGCTACACCTTC	CSVVPGQGNYGYTF
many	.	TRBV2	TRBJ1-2	TGTGCCAACCAAACACCAGGGTTGAGTGGCTACACCTTC	CANQTPGLSGYTF
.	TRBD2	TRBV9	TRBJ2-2	TGTGCCAGCAGCGTAGTGGGTAGCGGGATTCAGGACACCGGGGAGCTGTTTTTT	CASSVVGSGIQDTGELFF
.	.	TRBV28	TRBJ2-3	TGTGCCAGCAGTCAACATAGCGGATCTACAGATACGCAGTATTTT	CASSQHSGSTDTQYF
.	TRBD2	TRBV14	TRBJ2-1	TGTGCCAGCAGCCAAGTCATAGCGGGAGGTAATGAGCAGTTCTTC	CASSQVIAGGNEQFF